The T cell receptor beta chain under discussion was sequenced for a study of shared clonotypes between healthy human individuals. Trimming took 6 bases from V and 7 from J; bases not matched to a gene: 9. The CDR3 extends over 15 amino acids. Germline CDR1 MGHRA, CDR2 YSYEKL. Profiled with immunoSEQ multiplex PCR; TCRdb holds only in-frame clones, not every one. The table has 800,000 to 1,200,000 clones, 75% to 80% seen once. Notes on this clone: A far larger clone is just one base off, so this is likely a read error. Other DNA sequences within the sample encode an identical CDR3.

The chain combines TRBV4-1 with TRBJ1-4; 9 nucleotides match TRBD1. The source of this sequence is a man aged 18 to 30 in good health. Some clones in this sample may be carry-over from other donors' samples. The sample consisted of memory CD4+ T cells from PBMCs. Subset described: CD45RA-negative fraction. The CDR3 nucleotides are TGCGCCAGCAGTCAGCTTGGGACAGGGAGTGAAAAACTGTTTTTT. It encodes CASSQLGTGSEKLFF.